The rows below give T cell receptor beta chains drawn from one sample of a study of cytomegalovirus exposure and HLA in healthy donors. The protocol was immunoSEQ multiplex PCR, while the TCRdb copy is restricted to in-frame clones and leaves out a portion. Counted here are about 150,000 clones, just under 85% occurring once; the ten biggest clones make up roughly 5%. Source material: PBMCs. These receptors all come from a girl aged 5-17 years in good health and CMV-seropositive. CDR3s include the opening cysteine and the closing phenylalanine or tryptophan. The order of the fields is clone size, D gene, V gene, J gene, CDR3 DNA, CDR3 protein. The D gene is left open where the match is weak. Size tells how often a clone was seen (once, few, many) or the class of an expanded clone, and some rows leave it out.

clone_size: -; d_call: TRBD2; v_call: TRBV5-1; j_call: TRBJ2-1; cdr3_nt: TGCGCCAGCAGCAGGGGACTAGCGGGGGGGAATGAGCAGTTCTTC; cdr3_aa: CASSRGLAGGNEQFF
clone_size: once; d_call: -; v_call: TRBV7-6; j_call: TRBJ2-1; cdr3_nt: TGTGCCAGCAGCCCTAGTTCGGGTAGCTCCTACAATGAGCAGTTCTTC; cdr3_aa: CASSPSSGSSYNEQFF
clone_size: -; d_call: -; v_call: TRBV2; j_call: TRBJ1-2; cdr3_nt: TGTGCCAGCAGTGAAGCGCTTCGGGGGGGAGGGTATGGCTACACCTTC; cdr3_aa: CASSEALRGGGYGYTF
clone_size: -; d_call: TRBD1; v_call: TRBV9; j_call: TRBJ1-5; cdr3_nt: TGTGCCAGCAGCGTAGGACAGGGGGCCTTCCAGCCCCAGCATTTT; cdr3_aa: CASSVGQGAFQPQHF
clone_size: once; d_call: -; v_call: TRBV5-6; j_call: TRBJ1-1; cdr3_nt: TGTGCCAGCAGCTGGAGGGGAAACACTGAAGCTTTCTTT; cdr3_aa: CASSWRGNTEAFF
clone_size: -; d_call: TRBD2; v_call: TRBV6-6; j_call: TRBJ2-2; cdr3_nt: TGTGCCAGCAGTTACTCAGGGAGGGGAGGGGAGCTGTTTTTT; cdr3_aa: CASSYSGRGGELFF
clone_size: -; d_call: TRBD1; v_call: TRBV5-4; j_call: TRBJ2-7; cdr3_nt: TGTGCCAGCAGCTTGGGGGGACAGGGACCCTACGAGCAGTACTTC; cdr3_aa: CASSLGGQGPYEQYF
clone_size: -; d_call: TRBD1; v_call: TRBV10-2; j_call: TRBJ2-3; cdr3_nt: TGCGCCAGCAGCGGGACAGGGCAGTATTTT; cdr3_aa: CASSGTGQYF
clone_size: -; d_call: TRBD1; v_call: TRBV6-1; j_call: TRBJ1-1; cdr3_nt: TGTGCCAGCAGTGCGATTGACAGGGACCGTTTCTTCTTT; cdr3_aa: CASSAIDRDRFFF
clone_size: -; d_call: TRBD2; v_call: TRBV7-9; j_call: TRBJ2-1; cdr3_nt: TGTTCCAGCAGCCGACTAGCGGGGGGGGTCAATGAGCAGTTCTTC; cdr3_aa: CSSSRLAGGVNEQFF
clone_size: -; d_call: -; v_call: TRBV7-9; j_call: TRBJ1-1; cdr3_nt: TGTGCCAGCACCAGCCCGAGGGAGAACACTGAAGCTTTCTTT; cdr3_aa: CASTSPRENTEAFF
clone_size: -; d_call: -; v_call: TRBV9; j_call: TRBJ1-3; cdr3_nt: TGTGCCAGCAGCGTAGAAGGAGGGTTGGGAAACACCATATATTTT; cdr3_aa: CASSVEGGLGNTIYF
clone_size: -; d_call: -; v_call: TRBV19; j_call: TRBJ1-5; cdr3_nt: TGTGCCAGTAGTTTGGAACCGGGACAAGTCAATCAGCCCCAGCATTTT; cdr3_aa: CASSLEPGQVNQPQHF
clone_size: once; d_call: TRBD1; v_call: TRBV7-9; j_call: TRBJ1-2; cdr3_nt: TGTGCCAGCATCCTAAAGCCGACAGGGGTATGGGGCTACACCTTC; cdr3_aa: CASILKPTGVWGYTF
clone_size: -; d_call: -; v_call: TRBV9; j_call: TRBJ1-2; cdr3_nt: TGTGCCAGCAGCGACCGACAGTCCCCATATGGCTACACCTTC; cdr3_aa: CASSDRQSPYGYTF
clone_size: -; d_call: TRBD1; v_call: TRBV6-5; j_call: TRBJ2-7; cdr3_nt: TGTGCCAGCTCGGACAGGTTAAGCGAGCAGTACTTC; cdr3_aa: CASSDRLSEQYF
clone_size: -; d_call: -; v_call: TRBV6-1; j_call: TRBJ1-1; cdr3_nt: TGTGCCAGCAGTGGCAGAAGAGGTTACGAAATGAACACTGAAGCTTTCTTT; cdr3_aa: CASSGRRGYEMNTEAFF
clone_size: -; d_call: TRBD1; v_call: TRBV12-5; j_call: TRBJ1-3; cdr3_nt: TGTGCTAGTGGTTTAGCTCTGGACAGGGCTGGAAACACCATATATTTT; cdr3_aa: CASGLALDRAGNTIYF
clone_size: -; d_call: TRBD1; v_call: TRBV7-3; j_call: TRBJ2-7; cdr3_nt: TGCGCCAGCAGCTTAACCGGGACAGGGGACGAGCAGTACTTC; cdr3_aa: CASSLTGTGDEQYF
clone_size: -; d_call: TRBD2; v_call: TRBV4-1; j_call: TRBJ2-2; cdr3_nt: TGCGCCAGCAGCCCCACTCGGGGGGGCCTGACCGGGGAGCTGTTTTTT; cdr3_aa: CASSPTRGGLTGELFF
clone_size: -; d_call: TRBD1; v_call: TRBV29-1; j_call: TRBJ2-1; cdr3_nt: TGCAGCGTTGAGGATCAGAGGACAGGGGTCAGGAATGAGCAGTTCTTC; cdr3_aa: CSVEDQRTGVRNEQFF
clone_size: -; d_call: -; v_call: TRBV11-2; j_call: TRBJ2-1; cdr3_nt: TGTGCCAGCAGCTTAGGGAGCAGGGTAAATGAGCAGTTCTTC; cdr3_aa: CASSLGSRVNEQFF
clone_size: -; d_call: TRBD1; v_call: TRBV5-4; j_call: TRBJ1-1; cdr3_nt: TGTGCCAGCAGCCGGGGGGGGGACAGGGCCACTGAAGCTTTCTTT; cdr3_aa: CASSRGGDRATEAFF
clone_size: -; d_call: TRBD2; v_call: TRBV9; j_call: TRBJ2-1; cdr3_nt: TGTGCCAGCAGCGAACTAGCGGGGGGGTACAATGAGCAGTTCTTC; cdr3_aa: CASSELAGGYNEQFF
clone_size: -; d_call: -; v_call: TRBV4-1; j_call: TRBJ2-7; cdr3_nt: TGCGCCAGCAGCCAAGTGGCTAGCTCCCCATACGAGCAGTACTTC; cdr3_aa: CASSQVASSPYEQYF
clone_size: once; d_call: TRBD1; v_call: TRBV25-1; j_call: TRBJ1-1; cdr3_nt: TGTGCCAGCAGTTCACATCTACCGGACAGGGCGAACACTGAAGCTTTCTTT; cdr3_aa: CASSSHLPDRANTEAFF
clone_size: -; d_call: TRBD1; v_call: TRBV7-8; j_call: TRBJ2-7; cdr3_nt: TGTGCCAGCAGCTCGGGACAGGGGGCATCCTACGAGCAGTACTTC; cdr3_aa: CASSSGQGASYEQYF
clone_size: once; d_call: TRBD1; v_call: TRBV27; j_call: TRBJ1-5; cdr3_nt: TGTGCCAGCAGTTTATTGGGACAGGGTCAGCCCCAGCATTTT; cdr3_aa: CASSLLGQGQPQHF
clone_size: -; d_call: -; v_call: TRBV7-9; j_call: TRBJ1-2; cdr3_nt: TGTGCCAGCAGCTTAGATGAGCACGGCTACACCTTC; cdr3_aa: CASSLDEHGYTF
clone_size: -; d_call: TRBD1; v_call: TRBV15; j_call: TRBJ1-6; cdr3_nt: TGTGCCACCAGCAGATCTTATGTCGGACAGGGAAAGTCACCCCTCCACTTT; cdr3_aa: CATSRSYVGQGKSPLHF
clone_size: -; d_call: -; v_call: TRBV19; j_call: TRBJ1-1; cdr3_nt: TGTGCCAGTAGTATCTTCGGGAACACTGAAGCTTTCTTT; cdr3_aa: CASSIFGNTEAFF
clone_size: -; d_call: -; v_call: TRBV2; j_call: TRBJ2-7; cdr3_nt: TGTGCCAGCAGGGGTTTGGGCGGGGGCCCCTCCTACGAGCAGTACTTC; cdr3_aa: CASRGLGGGPSYEQYF
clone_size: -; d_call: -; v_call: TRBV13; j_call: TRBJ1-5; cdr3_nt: TGTGCCAGCTCTGCTGGAGGGAGTCAGCCCCAGCATTTT; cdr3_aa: CASSAGGSQPQHF
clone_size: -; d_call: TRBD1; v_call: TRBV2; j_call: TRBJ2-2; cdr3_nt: TGTGCCAGCGGGACAGAGTACGCCGGGGAGCTGTTTTTT; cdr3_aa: CASGTEYAGELFF
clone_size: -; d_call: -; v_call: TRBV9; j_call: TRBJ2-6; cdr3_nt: TGTGCCAGCAGCGTAGCAGGGGCTGGGGCCAACGTCCTGACTTTC; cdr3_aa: CASSVAGAGANVLTF
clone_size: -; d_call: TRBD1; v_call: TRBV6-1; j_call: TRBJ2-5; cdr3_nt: TGTGCCAGCAGTGAGGGGGTGGGACAGGGGGTACGGACCCAGTACTTC; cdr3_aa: CASSEGVGQGVRTQYF
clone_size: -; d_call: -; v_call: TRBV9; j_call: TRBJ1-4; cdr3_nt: TGTGCCAGCAGCATCGGGGGGGAACGCCGTGCAACTAATGAAAAACTGTTTTTT; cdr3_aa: CASSIGGERRATNEKLFF
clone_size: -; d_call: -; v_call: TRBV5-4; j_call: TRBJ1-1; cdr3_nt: TGTGCCAGCAGCTTCCCCGGGAAGTGGAGTGGCACTGAAGCTTTCTTT; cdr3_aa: CASSFPGKWSGTEAFF
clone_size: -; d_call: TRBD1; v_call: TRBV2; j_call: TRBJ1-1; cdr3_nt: TGTGCCAGTAAAAGACAGGGGTTGAACACTGAAGCTTTCTTT; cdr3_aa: CASKRQGLNTEAFF
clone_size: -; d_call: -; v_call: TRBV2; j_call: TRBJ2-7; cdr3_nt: TGTGCCAGCAGTGAAGCAGGGGGATCCGAGCAGTACTTC; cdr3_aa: CASSEAGGSEQYF
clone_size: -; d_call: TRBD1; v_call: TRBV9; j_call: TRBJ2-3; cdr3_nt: TGTGCCAGCAGCGTAAAGGGGGCGTTTAGCACAGATACGCAGTATTTT; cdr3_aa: CASSVKGAFSTDTQYF
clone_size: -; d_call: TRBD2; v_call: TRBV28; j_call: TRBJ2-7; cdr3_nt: TGTGCCAGCAACTGGGAGGGAGAGCAGTACTTC; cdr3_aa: CASNWEGEQYF
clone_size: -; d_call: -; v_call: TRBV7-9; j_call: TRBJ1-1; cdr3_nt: TGTGCCAGCAGCCGCCAGGCGGGACGGAACACTGAAGCTTTCTTT; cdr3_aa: CASSRQAGRNTEAFF
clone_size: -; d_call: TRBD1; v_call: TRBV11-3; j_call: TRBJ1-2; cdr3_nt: TGTGCCAGCAGCCAACATTCGGGACAGGGGTATGGCTACACCTTC; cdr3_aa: CASSQHSGQGYGYTF
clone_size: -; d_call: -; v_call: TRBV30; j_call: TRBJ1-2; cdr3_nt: TGTGCCTGGAGTGTCGTGGGGTCTTCCTCGGGATATGGCTACACCTTC; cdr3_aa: CAWSVVGSSSGYGYTF
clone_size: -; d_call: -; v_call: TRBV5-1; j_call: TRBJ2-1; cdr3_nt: TGCGCCAGCACCAGGGGCCATGAGCAGTTCTTC; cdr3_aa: CASTRGHEQFF
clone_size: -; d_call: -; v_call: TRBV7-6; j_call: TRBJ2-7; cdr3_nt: TGTGCCAGCAGCCGGTGGAGCGACGAGCAGTACTTC; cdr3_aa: CASSRWSDEQYF
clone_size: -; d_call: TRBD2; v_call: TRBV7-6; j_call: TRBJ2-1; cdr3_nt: TGTGCCAGCAGCTTAGGGACTAGCGGGGGGGCAGACGAGCAGTTCTTC; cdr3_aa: CASSLGTSGGADEQFF
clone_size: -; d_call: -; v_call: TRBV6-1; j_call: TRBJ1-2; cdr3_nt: TGTGCCAGCAGTGAATATCGGGGGACGGCGTATGGCTACACCTTC; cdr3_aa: CASSEYRGTAYGYTF
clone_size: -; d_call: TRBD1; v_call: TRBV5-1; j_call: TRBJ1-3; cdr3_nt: TGCGCCAGCAGCGTGGATGGACAGGGGTACTCTGGAAACACCATATATTTT; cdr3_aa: CASSVDGQGYSGNTIYF
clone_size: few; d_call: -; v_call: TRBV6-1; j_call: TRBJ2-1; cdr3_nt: TGTGCCAGCAGCCCGACTATGGATCGGGATGAGCAGTTCTTC; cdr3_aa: CASSPTMDRDEQFF
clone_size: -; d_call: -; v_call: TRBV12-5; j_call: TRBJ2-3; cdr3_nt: TGTGCTAGTGGTTTGGTACTGGGCGGGGGCACAGATACGCAGTATTTT; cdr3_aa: CASGLVLGGGTDTQYF
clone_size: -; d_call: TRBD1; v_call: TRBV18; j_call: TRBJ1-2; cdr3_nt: TGTGCCAGCTCACGTTGGACAGGGGGCAACTATGGCTACACCTTC; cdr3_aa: CASSRWTGGNYGYTF
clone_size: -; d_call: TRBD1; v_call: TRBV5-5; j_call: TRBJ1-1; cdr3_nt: TGTGCCAGCAGCCGCGAGAGACAGGGGAGAACTGAAGCTTTCTTT; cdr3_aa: CASSRERQGRTEAFF